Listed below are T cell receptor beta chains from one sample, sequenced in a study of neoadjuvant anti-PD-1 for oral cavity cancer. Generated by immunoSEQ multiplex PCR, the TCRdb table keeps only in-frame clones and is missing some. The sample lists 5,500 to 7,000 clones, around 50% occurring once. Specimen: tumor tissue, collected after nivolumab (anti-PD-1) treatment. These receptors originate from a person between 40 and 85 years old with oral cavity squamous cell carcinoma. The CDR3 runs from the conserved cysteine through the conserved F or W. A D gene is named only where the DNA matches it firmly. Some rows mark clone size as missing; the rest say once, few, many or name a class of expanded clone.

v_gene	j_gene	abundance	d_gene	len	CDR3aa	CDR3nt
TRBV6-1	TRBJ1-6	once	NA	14	CASRGGVNNSPLHF	TGTGCCAGCAGAGGGGGAGTTAATAATTCACCCCTCCACTTT
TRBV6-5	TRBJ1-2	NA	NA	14	CASSLGGADYGYTF	TGTGCCAGCAGCCTGGGGGGGGCCGACTATGGCTACACCTTC
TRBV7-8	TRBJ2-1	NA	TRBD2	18	CASSGGGRAGASYNEQFF	TGTGCCAGCTCAGGCGGGGGAAGGGCGGGAGCGAGTTACAATGAGCAGTTCTTC
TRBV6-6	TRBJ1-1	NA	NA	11	CASIRATEAFF	TGTGCCAGCATTCGGGCCACTGAAGCTTTCTTT
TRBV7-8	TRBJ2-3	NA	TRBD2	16	CASSPWTSGTTDTQYF	TGTGCCAGCAGCCCGTGGACTAGCGGGACCACAGATACGCAGTATTTT
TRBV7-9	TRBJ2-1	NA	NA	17	CASSSYVGTWVYNEQFF	TGTGCCAGCAGCTCCTATGTAGGGACTTGGGTCTACAATGAGCAGTTCTTC
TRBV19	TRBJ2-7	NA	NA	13	CASTGIGAYEQYF	TGTGCCAGTACAGGGATCGGCGCCTACGAGCAGTACTTC
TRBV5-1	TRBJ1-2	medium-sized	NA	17	CASSLKGRGAFVYGYTF	TGCGCCAGCAGCTTGAAGGGGCGGGGGGCCTTCGTCTATGGCTACACCTTC
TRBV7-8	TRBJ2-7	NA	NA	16	CASSLVAGSPSYEQYF	TGTGCCAGCAGCTTAGTGGCCGGGAGCCCCTCCTACGAGCAGTACTTC
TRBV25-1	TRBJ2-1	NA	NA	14	CASSRASSYNEQFF	TGTGCCAGCAGTCGGGCGAGCTCCTACAATGAGCAGTTCTTC
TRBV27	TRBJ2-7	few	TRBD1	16	CASSLDRPHLRYEQYF	TGTGCCAGCAGTTTGGACAGGCCTCACCTTCGGTACGAGCAGTACTTC
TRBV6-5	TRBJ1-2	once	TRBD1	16	CASSYSGQGSLYGYTF	TGTGCCAGCAGTTACTCGGGACAGGGTTCTCTCTATGGCTACACCTTC
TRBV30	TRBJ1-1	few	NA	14	CAWSPVGGARGAFF	TGTGCCTGGAGTCCCGTGGGCGGGGCCAGGGGAGCTTTCTTT
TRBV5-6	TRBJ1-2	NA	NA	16	CASNNGGVLPNYGYTF	TGTGCCAGCAACAACGGGGGGGTGCTGCCTAACTATGGCTACACCTTC
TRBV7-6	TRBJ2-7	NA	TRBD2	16	CASTGLAGGRSYEQYF	TGTGCCAGCACTGGACTAGCGGGGGGGAGGTCCTACGAGCAGTACTTC
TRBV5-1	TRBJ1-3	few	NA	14	CASHPQGGGNTIYF	TGCGCCAGCCACCCGCAGGGTGGTGGAAACACCATATATTTT
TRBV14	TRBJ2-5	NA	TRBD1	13	CASRRDSQETQYF	TGTGCCAGCAGGAGGGACAGTCAAGAGACCCAGTACTTC
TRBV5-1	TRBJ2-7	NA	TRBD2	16	CASSLVPGGLGAEQYF	TGCGCCAGCAGCTTGGTGCCGGGGGGGCTGGGGGCCGAGCAGTACTTC
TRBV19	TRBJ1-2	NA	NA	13	CASKPPGGYGYTF	TGTGCCAGTAAACCCCCGGGGGGCTATGGCTACACCTTC
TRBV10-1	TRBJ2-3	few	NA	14	CASAGSLGSDTQYF	TGCGCCAGCGCCGGGTCCCTAGGTTCGGATACGCAGTATTTT
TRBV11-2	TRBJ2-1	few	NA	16	CASSLGKSSSYNEQFF	TGTGCCAGCAGCTTAGGTAAATCGAGCTCCTACAATGAGCAGTTCTTC
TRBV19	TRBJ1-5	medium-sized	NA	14	CASLGTASFGPQHF	TGTGCCAGCCTCGGGACCGCTAGTTTTGGGCCCCAGCATTTT
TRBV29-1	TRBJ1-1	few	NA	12	CSGDSVNTEAFF	TGCAGCGGTGACAGCGTGAACACTGAAGCTTTCTTT
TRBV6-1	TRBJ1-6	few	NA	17	CASSELGPLGYNSPLHF	TGTGCCAGCAGTGAACTCGGTCCTCTCGGGTATAATTCACCCCTCCACTTT
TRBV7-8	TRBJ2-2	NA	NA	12	CASTRPPGELFF	TGTGCCAGCACCCGACCCCCGGGGGAGCTGTTTTTT
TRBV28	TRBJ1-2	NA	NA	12	CASSQLMSGYTF	TGTGCCAGCAGTCAATTAATGTCCGGCTACACCTTC
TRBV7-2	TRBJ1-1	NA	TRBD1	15	CASSWGTVMNTEAFF	TGTGCCAGCAGCTGGGGGACAGTCATGAACACTGAAGCTTTCTTT
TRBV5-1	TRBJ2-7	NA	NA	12	CASSPSTYEQYF	TGCGCCAGCAGCCCCTCAACCTACGAGCAGTACTTC
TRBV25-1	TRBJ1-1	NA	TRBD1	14	CASRKQGANTEAFF	TGTGCCAGCAGAAAGCAGGGGGCGAACACTGAAGCTTTCTTT
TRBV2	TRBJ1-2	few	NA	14	CASSENMEMSGYTF	TGTGCCAGCAGTGAAAACATGGAGATGAGTGGCTACACCTTC
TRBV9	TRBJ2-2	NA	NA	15	CASSGQVSNTGELFF	TGTGCCAGCAGCGGACAGGTTTCGAACACCGGGGAGCTGTTTTTT
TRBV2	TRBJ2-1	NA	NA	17	CASSEGVLGSSYNEQFF	TGTGCCAGCAGTGAAGGCGTTCTGGGGAGCTCCTACAATGAGCAGTTCTTC
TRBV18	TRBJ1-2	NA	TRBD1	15	CASSPPETGVHGYTF	TGTGCCAGCTCACCACCGGAGACAGGGGTTCATGGCTACACCTTC
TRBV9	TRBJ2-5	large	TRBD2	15	CASSPSRGGWETQYF	TGTGCCAGCAGCCCCTCAAGGGGAGGGTGGGAGACCCAGTACTTC
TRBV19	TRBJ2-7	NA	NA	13	CASSILGGYEQYF	TGTGCCAGTAGTATTTTGGGAGGCTACGAGCAGTACTTC
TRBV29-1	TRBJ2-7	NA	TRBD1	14	CSVNTRTGDYEQYF	TGCAGCGTTAACACTAGGACAGGGGATTACGAGCAGTACTTC